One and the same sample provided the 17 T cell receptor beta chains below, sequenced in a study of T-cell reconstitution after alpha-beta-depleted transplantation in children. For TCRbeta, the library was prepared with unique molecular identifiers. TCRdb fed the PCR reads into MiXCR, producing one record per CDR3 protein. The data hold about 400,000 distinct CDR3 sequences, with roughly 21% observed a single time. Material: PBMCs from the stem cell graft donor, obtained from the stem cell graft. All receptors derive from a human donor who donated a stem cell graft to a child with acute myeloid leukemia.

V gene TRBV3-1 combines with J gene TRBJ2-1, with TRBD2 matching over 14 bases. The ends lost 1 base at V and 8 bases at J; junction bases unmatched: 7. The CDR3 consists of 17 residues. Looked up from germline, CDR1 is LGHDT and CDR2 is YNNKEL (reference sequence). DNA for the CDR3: TGTGCCAGCAGCCAAGTAGGACTAGCGGGAGGTCAGGATGAGCAGTTCTTC. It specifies CASSQVGLAGGQDEQFF.

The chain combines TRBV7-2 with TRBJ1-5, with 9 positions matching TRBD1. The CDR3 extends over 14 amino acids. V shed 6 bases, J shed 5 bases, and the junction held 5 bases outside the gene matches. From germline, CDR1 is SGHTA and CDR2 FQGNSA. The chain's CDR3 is CASSSDRGYQPQHF. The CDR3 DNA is TGTGCCAGCAGTTCGGACAGGGGATATCAGCCCCAGCATTTT.

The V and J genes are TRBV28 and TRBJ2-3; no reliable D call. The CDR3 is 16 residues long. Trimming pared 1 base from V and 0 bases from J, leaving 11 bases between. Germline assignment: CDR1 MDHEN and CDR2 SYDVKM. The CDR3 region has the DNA TGTGCCAGCAGTTTATACAGTCAGACTAGCACAGATACGCAGTATTTT. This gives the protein CASSLYSQTSTDTQYF.

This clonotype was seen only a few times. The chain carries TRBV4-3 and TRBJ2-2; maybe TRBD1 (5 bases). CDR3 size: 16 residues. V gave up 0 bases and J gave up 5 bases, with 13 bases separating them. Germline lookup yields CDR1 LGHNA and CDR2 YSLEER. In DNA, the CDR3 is TGCGCCAGCAGCCAAGATCACCAGGGTGGGACCGGGGAGCTGTTTTTT. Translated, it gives CASSQDHQGGTGELFF.

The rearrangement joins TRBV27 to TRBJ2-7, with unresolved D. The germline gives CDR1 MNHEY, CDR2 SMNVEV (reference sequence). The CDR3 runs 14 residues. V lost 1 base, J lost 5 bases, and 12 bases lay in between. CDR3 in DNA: TGTGCCAGCAGTTTATTCCCCGGGCTTGACGAGCAGTACTTC. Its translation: CASSLFPGLDEQYF.

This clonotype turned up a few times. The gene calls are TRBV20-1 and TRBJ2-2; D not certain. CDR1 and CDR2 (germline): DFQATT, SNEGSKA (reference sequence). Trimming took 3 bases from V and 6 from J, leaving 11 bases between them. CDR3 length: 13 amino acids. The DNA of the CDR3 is TGCAGTGCTAGCTCCCATTCCTCCGGGGAGCTGTTTTTT. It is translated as CSASSHSSGELFF.

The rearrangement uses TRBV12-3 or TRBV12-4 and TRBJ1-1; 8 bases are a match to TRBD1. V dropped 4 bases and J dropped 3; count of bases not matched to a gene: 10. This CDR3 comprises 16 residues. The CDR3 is CASSSTPGGSDTEAFF. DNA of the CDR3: TGTGCCAGCAGTTCGACCCCAGGGGGCTCGGACACTGAAGCTTTCTTT.

DNA for the CDR3: TGCGCCAGCAGCCAAGATTGGGCAGTCGGCTATGGCTACACCTTC. This sequence encodes CASSQDWAVGYGYTF. The chain has TRBV4-3 and TRBJ1-2; D unresolved. This CDR3 region has 15 residues. Trimming removed 0 bases from V and 4 bases from J, with 12 bases in between. CDR1 LGHNA and CDR2 YSLEER come from the germline V gene.

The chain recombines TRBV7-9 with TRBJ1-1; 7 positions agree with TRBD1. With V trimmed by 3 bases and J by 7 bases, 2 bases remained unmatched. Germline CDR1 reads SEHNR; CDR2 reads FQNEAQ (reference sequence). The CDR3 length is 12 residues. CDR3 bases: TGTGCCAGCAGCTTGCACAGGGGTGAAGCTTTCTTT. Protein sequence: CASSLHRGEAFF.

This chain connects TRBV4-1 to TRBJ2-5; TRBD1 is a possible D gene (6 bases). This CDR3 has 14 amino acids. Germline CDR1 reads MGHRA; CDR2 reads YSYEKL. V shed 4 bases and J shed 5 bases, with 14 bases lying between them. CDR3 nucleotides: TGCGCCAGCAGCCCCCGGGACATCGGGGAGACCCAGTACTTC. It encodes CASSPRDIGETQYF.

Here the CDR3 DNA reads TGCGCCAGCAGTCAATCTAAAGTTTACGAGCAGTACTTC. It is translated as CASSQSKVYEQYF. The chain couples TRBV23-1 to TRBJ2-7; D not resolved. TRBV23-1 is marked as an open reading frame, function uncertain. The CDR3 extends over 13 amino acids. The ends were cut back, 0 bases at V and 4 bases at J, with 7 bases in the middle.

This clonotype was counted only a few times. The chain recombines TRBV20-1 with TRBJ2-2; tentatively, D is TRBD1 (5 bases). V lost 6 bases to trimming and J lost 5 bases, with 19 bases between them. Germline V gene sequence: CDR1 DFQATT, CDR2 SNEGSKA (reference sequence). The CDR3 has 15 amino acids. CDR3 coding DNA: TGCAGTGCCGCATGGTGGCAGGGTAGTACCGGGGAGCTGTTTTTT. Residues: CSAAWWQGSTGELFF.

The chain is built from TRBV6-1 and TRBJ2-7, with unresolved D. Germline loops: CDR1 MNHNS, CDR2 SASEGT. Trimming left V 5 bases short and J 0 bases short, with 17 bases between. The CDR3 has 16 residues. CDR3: CASSPVRGAHSYEQYF. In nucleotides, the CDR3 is TGTGCCAGCAGTCCAGTGCGAGGCGCTCACTCCTACGAGCAGTACTTC.

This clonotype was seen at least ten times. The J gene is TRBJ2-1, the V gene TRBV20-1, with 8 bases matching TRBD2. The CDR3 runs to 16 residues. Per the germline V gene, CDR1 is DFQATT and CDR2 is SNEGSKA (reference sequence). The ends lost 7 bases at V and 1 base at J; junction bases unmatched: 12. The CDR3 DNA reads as TGCAGTGTCACGGAGGGAGCGGGAGATTCCTACAATGAGCAGTTCTTC. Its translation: CSVTEGAGDSYNEQFF.

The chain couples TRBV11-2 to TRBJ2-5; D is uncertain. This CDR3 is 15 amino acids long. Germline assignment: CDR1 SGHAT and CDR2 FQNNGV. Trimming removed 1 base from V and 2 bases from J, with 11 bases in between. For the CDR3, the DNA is TGTGCCAGCAGCTTAGGACGTAGTAGTCAAGAGACCCAGTACTTC. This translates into CASSLGRSSQETQYF.

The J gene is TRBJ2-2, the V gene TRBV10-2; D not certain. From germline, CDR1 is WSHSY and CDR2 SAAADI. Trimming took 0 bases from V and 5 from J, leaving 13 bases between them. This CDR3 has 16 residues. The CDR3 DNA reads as TGCGCCAGCAGTGAGTCTGCCATCGTGGAGACCGGGGAGCTGTTTTTT. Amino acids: CASSESAIVETGELFF.

The CDR3 loop reads CASSLGTAGEGVNEQFF. The CDR3 coding sequence is TGTGCCAGCAGCTTAGGGACCGCGGGAGAAGGGGTCAATGAGCAGTTCTTC. This chain links TRBV7-9 with TRBJ2-1; 7 nucleotides agree with TRBD2. The CDR3 loop spans 17 amino acids. J lost 6 bases, V lost 1 base, and 12 bases had no gene match. CDR1 is SEHNR, CDR2 FQNEAQ, per germline (reference sequence).